This T cell receptor beta chain was recorded in a study of OX40 agonist ivuxolimab in advanced cancers. The repertoire was sequenced with immunoSEQ multiplex PCR; TCRdb's copy has only in-frame clones and lacks some. The sample consists of 45,000 to 50,000 clones, roughly 93% of them appearing once. The germline V and J ends were trimmed by 6 bases and 7 bases, with 19 bases remaining between them. The CDR3 is 15 residues long. Germline lookup yields CDR1 MDHEN and CDR2 SYDVKM. This TCR was recovered from an adult with an advanced solid tumor such as melanoma, head and neck, liver or kidney cancer. The chain carries TRBV28 and TRBJ2-1; possible D gene TRBD2, 6 bases. The material sequenced was CD4+ or CD8+ T cells sorted from blood, taken in a trial of the OX40 agonist ivuxolimab. CDR3 in DNA: TGTGCCAGCAGCCAAACGGAGGGCCCCGGGAATGAGCAGTTCTTC. This encodes CASSQTEGPGNEQFF.